These 18 T cell receptor beta chains share one sample of origin, sequenced in a study of tumor-infiltrating lymphocytes in primary liver carcinoma. The source material, roughly 18-32 mg of unsorted bulk tissue, was used to co-extract RNA and DNA. With around 500 ng total RNA as template and a constant-region primer, TCR beta cDNA was made. Sequencing libraries for TCR beta derived from three nested multiplex PCR rounds that used slightly modified ARM-PCR. PCR rounds one and two used TRBV1-TRBV30 forward primers with a C-beta reverse primer for roughly 9 cycles each. In TCRdb, the multiplex PCR reads were re-called with MiXCR into one record per CDR3 protein. The table lists 84,000 or so distinct CDR3 sequences, around 70% of them singletons. Sequenced input: liver tumor tissue from sampling region 1. Subset: tumor region T1, superior pole. The source is a man aged 35-49 years with primary liver carcinoma and hepatitis B virus infection.

V is TRBV5-1 and J is TRBJ2-1; D not resolved. The CDR3 is 13 residues long. The germline gives CDR1 SGHRS, CDR2 YFSETQ. Trimming removed 3 bases from V and 5 bases from J, with 9 bases in between. The CDR3 spells CASSSRIDNEQFF. The CDR3 DNA follows: TGCGCCAGCAGCTCCCGCATTGACAATGAGCAGTTCTTC.

Here the CDR3 DNA reads TGTGCCAGCAGCTTCTACGACAGGGGTACCTACGAGCAGTACTTC. It yields the protein CASSFYDRGTYEQYF. The chain links TRBV7-9 to TRBJ2-7; TRBD1 matches 8 bases. This CDR3 region has 15 residues. After removal of 3 bases from V and 2 bases from J, the junction contained 6 bases not matched to a gene. Per germline, CDR1 SEHNR and CDR2 FQNEAQ (reference sequence). Based on the CDR3 plus reference TRBV7-9 and TRBJ2-7, the full variable domain is DTGVSQNPRHKITKRGQNVTFRCDPISEHNRLYWYRQTLGQGPEFLTYFQNEAQLEKSRLLSDRFSAERPKGSFSTLEIQRTEQGDSAMYLCASSFYDRGTYEQYFGPGTRLTVT.

Worth noting for this clonotype: One end of the junction does not line up with germline, which may come from a read error. The chain couples TRBV13 to TRBJ2-7; D assignment may be TRBD1 or TRBD2 (5 bases each). CDR1 and CDR2 from the germline V gene are PRHDT and FYEKMQ (reference sequence). This CDR3 has 14 residues. The CDR3 region has the DNA TGTGCCATCAGCACTTCCGGGACGGTTTACGAGCAGTACTTC. Translation gives CAISTSGTVYEQYF.

About this clonotype itself: A read error may account for a junction end that differs from germline. The chain is built from TRBV28 and TRBJ2-1; 8 nucleotides align to TRBD2. Germline CDR1 is MDHEN and CDR2 is SYDVKM. The CDR3 is 13 amino acids. The CDR3, as DNA: TGTACCAGCAAAGAAGCGGGGGACAATGGGCAGTTCTTC. As protein: CTSKEAGDNGQFF.

V gene TRBV11-1 combines with J gene TRBJ2-3; 9 bases fit TRBD2. Trimming cost V 10 bases and J 3 bases; bases outside gene matches: 14. This CDR3 comprises 16 residues. Looked up from germline, CDR1 is SGHAT and CDR2 is FQDESV (reference sequence). The CDR3: CANSLGTSRQTDTQYF. CDR3 DNA: TGTGCCAACAGTCTCGGGACTAGCAGACAAACAGATACGCAGTATTTT.

As for this clonotype: Given a much more abundant clone one base away, this may be a read error. The chain recombines TRBV2 with TRBJ2-7; 11 positions agree with TRBD2. This CDR3 has 15 residues. Germline V lookup: CDR1 SNHLY, CDR2 FYNNEI. V was pared by 8 bases and J by 0 bases, with 6 bases of the junction left unmatched. As DNA, the CDR3 is TGTGCCAGCGGTTCAACTAGCGGGAGCTCCTACGAGCAGTACTTC. Protein sequence: CASGSTSGSSYEQYF.

The chain links TRBV7-3 to TRBJ2-7; D could derive from TRBD1 or TRBD2 (6 bases each). The CDR3 sequence is 11 residues long. Germline values: CDR1 SGHTA, CDR2 FQGTGA. V was clipped by 9 bases and J by 10 bases, with 16 bases between them. The CDR3 here is CARNRGRPQYF. The CDR3, as DNA: TGTGCCAGGAATCGGGGGCGCCCTCAGTACTTC.

Note on this clonotype: A much larger clonotype is one base distant, so this may be a read error. The V call is TRBV28, the J call TRBJ1-1; D gene unclear. The CDR3 has 14 residues. Germline CDR1 and CDR2: MDHEN and SYDVKM. CDR3 in DNA: TGTGCCAGCACCTCGGACGGAGGGAACGCTGAAGCTTTCTTT. It is translated as CASTSDGGNAEAFF.

About this clonotype itself: The conserved closing phenylalanine or tryptophan is absent in this CDR3, likely reflecting a read error. The chain recombines TRBV29-1 with TRBJ2-5; the D call may be TRBD1 or TRBD2 (6 bases each). Trimming left V 7 bases short and J 5 bases short, with 14 bases between. Germline assignment: CDR1 SQVTM and CDR2 ANQGSEA. The length of the CDR3 is 12 residues. CDR3 DNA sequence: TGCAGCGATTGGGGGGCCGCGGAGACCCAGTACTTG. As protein: CSDWGAAETQYL.

This chain uses TRBV29-1 with TRBJ2-7; D is possibly TRBD1 (7 bases). Germline assignment: CDR1 SQVTM and CDR2 ANQGSEA. V lost 6 bases and J lost 13, with 22 bases in between. The CDR3 sequence is 12 residues long. CDR3 coding DNA: TGCAGCGTCCGAGGGGGCGGGGACGAGCGATACTTC. Residues: CSVRGGGDERYF.

With respect to this clonotype: Sequence at one end of the junction differs from germline and may be a read error. J is TRBJ2-7 and V is TRBV5-1, with 11 bases that match TRBD2. Germline V CDR1 and CDR2: SGHRS, YFSETQ. The CDR3 loop spans 15 amino acids. The DNA of the CDR3 is TGCGCCGGCAGCGAAACTAGCGGGGGTGTCTACGAGCAGTACTTC. It yields the protein CAGSETSGGVYEQYF.

This clonotype appeared many times. This chain uses TRBV12-3 or TRBV12-4 with TRBJ2-1; D gene unclear. V lost 3 bases, J lost 3 bases, and 9 bases lay in between. The CDR3 contains 14 residues. The DNA for the CDR3 is TGTGCCAGCAGTTTCAGCTCACTCTACAATGAGCAGTTCTTC. Protein product: CASSFSSLYNEQFF.

Details on this clonotype: Relative to the germline gene, one junction end is altered; a read error may explain this. V gene TRBV11-2 combines with J gene TRBJ2-2; D might be TRBD2 (5 bases). This CDR3 region has 16 residues. Germline V CDR1 and CDR2: SGHAT, FQNNGV. CDR3: CASSFEDHDRTGKLFF. DNA of the CDR3: TGCGCCAGCAGCTTTGAGGATCATGATAGGACCGGGAAGCTGTTTTTT.

As to this clonotype: The junction does not match germline at one end; this may be a read error. The chain recombines TRBV29-1 with TRBJ2-1, with 11 bases fitting TRBD1. CDR1 and CDR2 from the germline V gene are SQVTM and ANQGSEA. The CDR3 covers 13 residues. The CDR3 loop is CSGLPGQGVDEQF. The CDR3 bases are TGCAGCGGATTGCCGGGACAGGGGGTGGATGAGCAGTTC.

This clonotype has ten or more counts. The chain employs TRBV12-3 or TRBV12-4 and TRBJ2-3, with D unresolved. This CDR3 region has 14 residues. Trimming cost V 1 base and J 0 bases, with 5 bases left between them. The CDR3 coding sequence is TGTGCCAGCAGTTTAGTGACTAGCACAGATACGCAGTATTTT. It codes for CASSLVTSTDTQYF.

Note on this clonotype: A much larger clone sits a single nucleotide away, making a read error possible. The rearrangement joins TRBV5-1 to TRBJ1-4; 7 bases align to TRBD1. Trimming removed 7 bases from V and 4 bases from J; junction bases left unmatched: 7. From germline, CDR1 is SGHRS and CDR2 YFSETQ. The CDR3 extends over 14 amino acids. CDR3 in amino acids: CASCSGQVNEKLFF. Here the CDR3 DNA reads TGCGCCAGCTGCTCAGGACAGGTTAATGAAAAACTGTTTTTT.

As concerns this clonotype: This clone may be a read error of a much larger clone one base away. The chain uses TRBV7-2 and TRBJ2-7; possibly TRBD2 for D (6 bases). CDR3 length equals 14 residues. The V and J ends lost 5 bases and 7 bases respectively, with 18 bases between them. Germline CDR1 is SGHTA and CDR2 is FQGNSA. The DNA for the CDR3 is TGTGCCAGCAGCGTAGTGAGACTAGATAGGGAGCAGTACTTC. Its protein product is CASSVVRLDREQYF.

This clonotype is categorized as medium-sized. The chain combines TRBV11-2 with TRBJ1-1, with D maybe TRBD1 (5 bases). The CDR3 has 14 residues. V lost 0 bases and J 5 bases, leaving 10 bases between the germline ends. Per the germline V gene, CDR1 is SGHAT and CDR2 is FQNNGV. The CDR3 loop reads CASSLDQGWTEAFF. The CDR3 DNA reads TGTGCCAGCAGCTTAGATCAGGGTTGGACTGAAGCTTTCTTT.